These T cell receptor beta chains were read from a single sample in a study of spatial heterogeneity in lung cancer. TCRdb processed the 5' RACE reads anew with MiXCR; each CDR3 protein has one entry. Of some 100,000 distinct CDR3 sequences detected, approximately 8.5% appear once; the ten largest clones hold 6.9%. The sample here was PBMCs, taken at surgery. The receptors derive from a male donor with early-stage non-small cell lung cancer. CDR3s include the opening cysteine and the closing phenylalanine or tryptophan. The D gene is left open where the match is weak. A clone size is listed for some rows: how often the clone was seen (once, few, many), or a class if it is expanded.

TRBV6-4	many	TRBJ1-4	TRBD1	CASSGCRDRDIWGEKLFF	TGTGCCAGCAGTGGCTGCCGGGACAGGGACATATGGGGTGAAAAACTGTTTTTT
TRBV2	-	TRBJ2-6	-	CASSPRGPSGANVLTF	TGTGCCAGCAGTCCCCGGGGACCCTCTGGGGCCAACGTCCTGACTTTC
TRBV25-1	-	TRBJ2-1	-	CASGRAGSYNEQFF	TGTGCCAGCGGTAGGGCGGGATCCTACAATGAGCAGTTCTTC
TRBV12-3/TRBV12-4	-	TRBJ2-5	-	CASNLRDRPGTQYF	TGTGCCAGCAACCTACGTGACCGCCCAGGGACCCAGTACTTC
TRBV3-1	many	TRBJ1-6	-	CASSQPTLEGSPLHF	TGTGCCAGCAGCCAGCCGACACTGGAGGGGTCACCCCTCCACTTT
TRBV5-1	many	TRBJ2-1	TRBD2	CASSPAGGIYEQFF	TGCGCCAGCTCCCCCGCGGGAGGAATCTATGAGCAGTTCTTC
TRBV10-3	few	TRBJ2-7	TRBD1	CAISASGTDYEQYF	TGTGCCATCAGTGCCTCCGGGACAGACTACGAGCAGTACTTC
TRBV29-1	many	TRBJ1-1	-	CSVVSAGRNTEAFF	TGCAGCGTTGTTTCCGCGGGCAGAAACACTGAAGCTTTCTTT
TRBV20-1	-	TRBJ2-4	-	CSARDAAVNIQYF	TGCAGTGCTAGAGATGCGGCCGTAAACATTCAGTACTTC
TRBV30	-	TRBJ2-3	-	CAWALRGGYTDTQYF	TGTGCCTGGGCCCTTCGGGGCGGCTACACAGATACGCAGTATTTT
TRBV29-1	many	TRBJ2-1	TRBD1	CSVGLTGQGKNEQFF	TGCAGCGTTGGATTGACGGGACAGGGTAAGAATGAGCAGTTCTTC
TRBV12-3/TRBV12-4	-	TRBJ2-6	-	CASSYQGGTGANVLTF	TGTGCCAGCAGTTACCAAGGGGGAACTGGGGCCAACGTCCTGACTTTC
TRBV29-1	few	TRBJ2-7	-	CSVARVVDEQYF	TGCAGCGTTGCCAGGGTAGTGGACGAGCAGTACTTC
TRBV9	many	TRBJ1-6	-	CASSLEGGTYNSPLHF	TGTGCCAGCAGCCTCGAGGGCGGGACTTATAATTCACCCCTCCACTTT
TRBV5-1	few	TRBJ2-7	TRBD1	CASSADRGYEQYF	TGCGCCAGCAGCGCCGACAGGGGCTACGAGCAGTACTTC
TRBV6-4	-	TRBJ2-1	TRBD1	CASSERAGGPWDEQFF	TGTGCCAGCAGTGAAAGGGCAGGGGGCCCCTGGGATGAGCAGTTCTTC
TRBV10-1	few	TRBJ2-3	-	CASSESGTTDTQYF	TGCGCCAGCAGTGAGTCGGGGACCACAGATACGCAGTATTTT
TRBV29-1	many	TRBJ2-7	-	CSVQGDRSEQYF	TGCAGCGTTCAGGGAGACAGGTCCGAGCAGTACTTC
TRBV28	few	TRBJ2-1	-	CASSLRDRVFNEQFF	TGTGCCAGCAGTCTCCGGGACCGCGTCTTCAATGAGCAGTTCTTC
TRBV3-1	few	TRBJ1-3	-	CASSQLDSGNTIYF	TGTGCCAGCAGCCAACTAGACTCTGGAAACACCATATATTTT
TRBV27	many	TRBJ1-1	-	CASSFGGMNTEAFF	TGTGCCAGCAGTTTTGGGGGGATGAACACTGAAGCTTTCTTT
TRBV5-1	many	TRBJ2-7	-	CASSLDGVKYF	TGCGCCAGCAGCTTGGATGGGGTAAAGTACTTC
TRBV20-1	many	TRBJ2-4	-	CSASVVSTYKNIQYF	TGCAGTGCTAGTGTCGTCTCGACTTACAAAAACATTCAGTACTTC
TRBV5-1	many	TRBJ2-7	-	CASSLGTADPYEQYF	TGCGCCAGCAGCTTGGGGACAGCCGACCCCTACGAGCAGTACTTC
TRBV18	-	TRBJ2-1	-	CASSREDSYNEQFF	TGTGCCAGCTCAAGGGAGGATTCATACAATGAGCAGTTCTTC
TRBV20-1	few	TRBJ2-7	-	CSARAGFSYEQYF	TGCAGTGCTAGAGCGGGATTTAGCTACGAGCAGTACTTC
TRBV28	-	TRBJ2-5	TRBD2	CASSSQTSPQETQYF	TGTGCCAGCAGTTCCCAGACTAGCCCGCAAGAGACCCAGTACTTC
TRBV20-1	-	TRBJ2-5	-	CSARPPPQETQYF	TGCAGTGCTAGACCACCCCCCCAAGAGACCCAGTACTTC
TRBV2	-	TRBJ2-5	TRBD1	CASSEAGQGGETQYF	TGTGCCAGCAGTGAAGCGGGACAGGGAGGCGAGACCCAGTACTTC
TRBV6-1	few	TRBJ2-4	-	CASSELISMNIQYF	TGTGCCAGCAGTGAATTGATTAGTATGAACATTCAGTACTTC
TRBV7-2	-	TRBJ2-1	-	CASSFKTQFF	TGTGCCAGCAGCTTTAAGACCCAGTTCTTC
TRBV18	many	TRBJ1-3	-	CASSPPSTPGNTIYF	TGTGCCAGCTCACCACCTTCGACTCCTGGAAACACCATATATTTT
TRBV7-2	many	TRBJ2-7	-	CASSFGAQPLYEQYF	TGTGCCAGCAGCTTCGGCGCTCAACCCCTATACGAGCAGTACTTC
TRBV14	many	TRBJ2-7	TRBD1	CASSPNSGTGMPYEQYF	TGTGCCAGCAGCCCCAACTCAGGGACAGGGATGCCCTACGAGCAGTACTTC
TRBV12-3/TRBV12-4	many	TRBJ2-7	-	CASSWLGEQYF	TGTGCCAGCAGTTGGCTCGGCGAGCAGTACTTC
TRBV7-9	many	TRBJ2-7	-	CASIDSGAPYEQYF	TGTGCCAGCATCGACTCGGGAGCCCCCTACGAGCAGTACTTC
TRBV4-3	few	TRBJ2-6	-	CASSPGWANVLTF	TGCGCCAGCAGCCCCGGCTGGGCCAACGTCCTGACTTTC
TRBV7-8	-	TRBJ2-5	TRBD1	CASSAWDRRRETQYF	TGTGCCAGCAGCGCTTGGGACAGGAGGCGAGAGACCCAGTACTTC
TRBV29-1	-	TRBJ2-5	-	CSVERHKQETQYF	TGCAGCGTTGAAAGACATAAGCAAGAGACCCAGTACTTC
TRBV20-1	-	TRBJ2-1	-	CSPGPSSYNEQFF	TGCAGCCCGGGCCCGAGCTCCTACAATGAGCAGTTCTTC
TRBV25-1	-	TRBJ2-3	TRBD2	CASSERSLRLASGDTQYF	TGTGCCAGCAGTGAAAGGAGTTTGAGACTAGCGAGTGGAGATACGCAGTATTTT
TRBV7-2	few	TRBJ1-6	-	CASSRTWDNSPLHF	TGTGCCAGCAGCCGAACGTGGGACAATTCACCCCTCCACTTT
TRBV4-2	many	TRBJ1-4	TRBD1	CASSTTMGGSTGVNEKLFF	TGTGCCAGCAGCACAACAATGGGGGGATCGACAGGGGTCAATGAAAAACTGTTTTTT
TRBV20-1	-	TRBJ2-3	TRBD1	CSAPDRGQDTQYF	TGCAGTGCTCCAGACAGGGGGCAAGATACGCAGTATTTT
TRBV20-1	many	TRBJ2-3	-	CSAPKDGLHTDTQYF	TGCAGTGCACCGAAGGACGGACTCCACACAGATACGCAGTATTTT
TRBV29-1	-	TRBJ2-5	-	CSVAPGGSQETQYF	TGCAGCGTTGCCCCGGGGGGCAGCCAAGAGACCCAGTACTTC
TRBV2	many	TRBJ2-5	-	CASSERGGGLALGTQYF	TGTGCCAGCAGTGAACGGGGAGGTGGGCTGGCGCTGGGGACCCAGTACTTC
TRBV28	many	TRBJ2-3	-	CASSPRLGASTDTQYF	TGTGCCAGCAGTCCCCGTTTGGGGGCAAGCACAGATACGCAGTATTTT
TRBV10-3	-	TRBJ1-2	-	CASNSPGNYGYTF	TGTGCCAGCAATAGCCCGGGGAACTATGGCTACACCTTC
TRBV30	few	TRBJ1-5	-	CAWSADGYVEPQHF	TGTGCCTGGAGCGCGGACGGGTACGTAGAGCCCCAGCATTTT
TRBV9	-	TRBJ2-2	TRBD2	CASSVHSGSFSTGELFF	TGTGCCAGCAGCGTTCATAGCGGGAGTTTTAGCACCGGGGAGCTGTTTTTT
TRBV5-1	many	TRBJ1-2	-	CASSFGSNYGYTF	TGCGCCAGCAGCTTTGGATCTAACTATGGCTACACCTTC
TRBV5-1	-	TRBJ2-3	-	CASSDRPDTQYF	TGCGCCAGCAGCGACCGCCCAGATACGCAGTATTTT
TRBV5-4	-	TRBJ2-7	TRBD1	CASSLYRGQDEQYF	TGTGCCAGCAGCTTATACAGGGGGCAGGACGAGCAGTACTTC
TRBV20-1	few	TRBJ2-5	-	CSACLLGGLQETQYF	TGCAGTGCTTGTCTACTCGGGGGGCTCCAAGAGACCCAGTACTTC
TRBV9	many	TRBJ2-7	TRBD2	CASSRGGLSYEQYF	TGTGCCAGCAGCCGGGGGGGCCTCTCCTACGAGCAGTACTTC
TRBV4-3	many	TRBJ1-5	-	CASSQDWTRNQPQHF	TGCGCCAGCAGCCAAGATTGGACTAGGAATCAGCCCCAGCATTTT
TRBV20-1	many	TRBJ1-1	-	CSASYGAFPEAFF	TGCAGTGCTAGTTATGGGGCTTTCCCTGAAGCTTTCTTT
TRBV7-9	-	TRBJ2-3	-	CASSSLGADTQYF	TGTGCCAGCAGCTCGCTCGGGGCAGATACGCAGTATTTT